This TCR beta chain derives from a study of human T cells and chemical hapten exposure. This clonotype was counted only a few times. The time point: healthy volunteer bleed at 6 weeks. From whole blood left unfractionated, total RNA was extracted. In germline, CDR1 is SGHRS, CDR2 YFSETQ. The CDR3 runs 15 residues. Germline trimming cut 1 base from V and 4 bases from J; bases unmatched to any gene: 2. MiXCR was run by TCRdb on the RACE reads, yielding one entry per CDR3 protein. This table has 65,000 to 95,000 distinct CDR3 sequences, over 6.5% appearing once. The chain uses TRBV5-1 and TRBJ2-3, with TRBD2 identical over 11 bases. The sample taken for sequencing was whole blood. This TCR came from a female donor in good health. Some clones in this sample may be carry-over from other donors' samples. This CDR3 reads CASSLPSGGPDTQYF. The CDR3, as DNA: TGCGCCAGCAGCTTGCCTAGCGGGGGGCCAGATACGCAGTATTTT.